Listed here are 17 T cell receptor beta chains from one sample, sequenced in a study of cytomegalovirus exposure and HLA in healthy donors. It was with 60 Vbeta and 13 Jbeta primers that the PCR ran. The table came from immunoSEQ multiplex PCR; TCRdb's copy has only in-frame clones and leaves some out. The sample has 150,000 or so clones; roughly 84% are singletons. Specimen: PBMCs. The origin of the receptors is a young man in good health and CMV-seronegative.

CDR3 nucleotide sequence: TGTGCCAGCAGCCCTCAAAGGGGTTACCCCGAAGCTTTCTTT. Its translation: CASSPQRGYPEAFF. This chain links TRBV9 with TRBJ1-1, with TRBD1 as a possible D gene (5 bases). The CDR3 totals 14 residues. Looked up from germline, CDR1 is SGDLS and CDR2 is YYNGEE. V was cut by 4 bases and J by 8 bases, with 18 bases left in between. The variable domain in full, completed from reference TRBV9 and TRBJ1-1, reads DSGVTQTPKHLITATGQRVTLRCSPRSGDLSVYWYQQSLDQGLQFLIQYYNGEERAKGNILERFSAQQFPDLHSELNLSSLELGDSALYFCASSPQRGYPEAFFGQGTRLTVV.

The V call is TRBV25-1, the J call TRBJ1-3, with no clear D. V was clipped by 3 bases and J by 0 bases, with 9 bases between them. The germline gives CDR1 MGHDK, CDR2 SYGVNS. The CDR3 sequence is 15 residues long. The CDR3 protein is CASSDGRLSGNTIYF. For the CDR3, the DNA is TGTGCCAGCAGTGACGGCAGACTCTCTGGAAACACCATATATTTT.

The rearrangement uses TRBV5-1 and TRBJ2-5; TRBD1 aligns across 11 bases. CDR1 is SGHRS, CDR2 YFSETQ, per germline. V lost 3 bases to trimming and J lost 5 bases; unmatched junction nucleotides: 9. CDR3 length: 16 residues. The CDR3 DNA reads as TGCGCCAGCAGCTCCAGACGGGACAGGGGGTGGGAGACCCAGTACTTC. It codes for CASSSRRDRGWETQYF. Full variable domain (remainder filled in from reference TRBV5-1 and TRBJ2-5): KAGVTQTPRYLIKTRGQQVTLSCSPISGHRSVSWYQQTPGQGLQFLFEYFSETQRNKGNFPGRFSGRQFSNSRSEMNVSTLELGDSALYLCASSSRRDRGWETQYFGPGTRLLVL.

This clone was counted a single time. This rearrangement joins TRBV19 to TRBJ1-5; D is uncertain. The CDR3 spans 13 residues. Germline lookup yields CDR1 LNHDA and CDR2 SQIVND (reference sequence). Trimming cost V 1 base and J 4 bases, with 5 bases left between them. The CDR3 protein is CASSIGVNQPQHF. The CDR3 DNA follows: TGTGCCAGTAGTATAGGCGTTAATCAGCCCCAGCATTTT.

This clone was observed a handful of times. In DNA, the CDR3 is TGTGCCAGCAGTGACTCGCGGGCTAGCACAGATACGCAGTATTTT. The encoded protein is CASSDSRASTDTQYF. V is TRBV6-4 and J is TRBJ2-3, with D perhaps matching TRBD2 (5 bases). The CDR3 sequence is 15 residues long. The V end lost 0 bases, the J end lost 0 bases, and 7 bases lay between the germline ends. Germline assignment: CDR1 MRHNA and CDR2 SNTAGT.

The genes are TRBV28 and TRBJ2-2; 9 bases align to TRBD1. CDR1 and CDR2 (germline): MDHEN, SYDVKM. The V segment lost 6 bases and the J segment 6 bases; nucleotides outside the gene matches: 11. The CDR3 has 16 amino acids. The CDR3 DNA reads TGTGCCAGCAGAACAGGGGGCAGCTATGGGGCCGGGGAGCTGTTTTTT. Protein: CASRTGGSYGAGELFF.

The chain uses TRBV28 and TRBJ2-5; tentatively, D is TRBD2 (7 bases). The CDR3 is 16 amino acids. In germline, CDR1 is MDHEN, CDR2 SYDVKM. Trimming took 6 bases from V and 1 from J, leaving 18 bases between them. CDR3 nucleotide sequence: TGTGCCAGCAGCAATGGGGGGGCGTCGGCCCAAGAGACCCAGTACTTC. Translated, it gives CASSNGGASAQETQYF. Combining the CDR3 with reference TRBV28 and TRBJ2-5 gives the whole variable domain DVKVTQSSRYLVKRTGEKVFLECVQDMDHENMFWYRQDPGLGLRLIYFSYDVKMKEKGDIPEGYSVSREKKERFSLILESASTNQTSMYLCASSNGGASAQETQYFGPGTRLLVL.

This chain uses TRBV7-9 with TRBJ2-7, with D possibly matching TRBD2 (7 bases). V was shortened by 5 bases and J by 4 bases, with 21 bases between the two germline ends. CDR1 SEHNR and CDR2 FQNEAQ come from the germline V gene (reference sequence). The CDR3 has 16 amino acids. The CDR3 bases are TGTGCCAGCAGCCCGGGGGCGGGGGAGGTTGAGTACGAGCAGTACTTC. It translates to CASSPGAGEVEYEQYF.

The V call is TRBV6-5, the J call TRBJ1-1, with D uncertain. Germline CDR1 and CDR2: MNHEY and SVGAGI. Trimming cost V 8 bases and J 0 bases, with 10 bases left between them. This CDR3 comprises 13 residues. The CDR3 loop reads CASGSRMNTEAFF. For the CDR3, the DNA is TGTGCCAGCGGTTCGAGGATGAACACTGAAGCTTTCTTT.

The chain joins TRBV7-3 to TRBJ2-2, with no clear D. CDR1 and CDR2 from the germline V gene are SGHTA and FQGTGA. Trimming removed 5 bases at V and 4 bases at J, with 5 bases between. The CDR3 length is 12 residues. The CDR3 DNA sequence: TGTGCCAGCAGCCTACCCACCGGGGAGCTGTTTTTT. The encoded protein is CASSLPTGELFF.

This clone was counted only a few times. The chain couples TRBV4-1 to TRBJ1-4; D uncertain. From germline, CDR1 is MGHRA and CDR2 YSYEKL. V was pared by 0 bases and J by 10 bases, with 9 bases between. The CDR3 runs to 13 residues. The CDR3 bases are TGCGCCAGCAGCCAAGAGTTACCAGTAAAACTGTTTTTT. Its protein product is CASSQELPVKLFF.

The chain employs TRBV7-2 and TRBJ1-2; no firm D call. The germline V gene encodes CDR1 SGHTA and CDR2 FQGNSA. The germline V and J ends were trimmed by 5 bases and 2 bases, with 12 bases remaining between them. This CDR3 has 14 amino acids. CDR3 amino acids: CASSRGGLNYGYTF. In nucleotides, the CDR3 is TGTGCCAGCAGCCGGGGAGGGTTGAACTATGGCTACACCTTC.

This CDR3 reads CASSLGGLASQETQYF. In nucleotides, the CDR3 is TGTGCCAGCAGCTTGGGGGGACTAGCGAGCCAAGAGACCCAGTACTTC. V and J are TRBV5-5 and TRBJ2-5; 10 bases map to TRBD2. Germline trimming cut 0 bases from V and 1 base from J; bases unmatched to any gene: 3. Germline CDR1 is SGHKS and CDR2 is YYEKEE (reference sequence). CDR3 length: 16 amino acids.

V and J are TRBV11-3 and TRBJ2-5; a possible D gene is TRBD1 (6 bases). The end of the DNA aligns better with TRBJ2-7, so the J call may be wrong. There are 12 residues in the CDR3. Germline loops: CDR1 SGHNT, CDR2 YENEEA. CDR3 region: CASSPGAYEQYF. The CDR3 DNA follows: TGTGCCAGCAGCCCAGGGGCCTACGAGCAGTACTTC.

The chain has TRBV6-6 and TRBJ1-3; possible D gene TRBD1, 6 bases. V lost 8 bases and J lost 9, with 23 bases in between. CDR1 MNHNY and CDR2 SVGAGI come from the germline V gene (reference sequence). The CDR3 runs 15 residues. The CDR3: CASLALGTGSSTIYF. Written as DNA, the CDR3 is TGTGCCAGCCTGGCCTTGGGAACAGGGTCCTCCACCATATATTTT.

The chain combines TRBV6-5 with TRBJ2-7, with D uncertain. Germline CDR1 reads MNHEY; CDR2 reads SVGAGI. CDR3 length equals 14 residues. The germline V and J ends were trimmed by 2 bases and 0 bases, with 8 bases remaining between them. CDR3 protein: CASSYGWSSYEQYF. Written as DNA, the CDR3 is TGTGCCAGCAGTTACGGCTGGAGCTCCTACGAGCAGTACTTC.

This clone has a single count. The V and J genes are TRBV11-2 and TRBJ2-5; perhaps TRBD2 as D (5 bases). The CDR3 length is 11 residues. Deletions cut 5 bases from V and 7 bases from J, with 8 bases between. In germline, CDR1 is SGHAT, CDR2 FQNNGV. In DNA form, the CDR3 reads TGTGCCAGCAGCCTCGGGATGACCCAGTACTTC. Protein product: CASSLGMTQYF.